Below, one T cell receptor (beta chain) is given with its context. Its cognate antigen is unknown. This entry belongs to a study of cytomegalovirus exposure and HLA in healthy donors. Regarding the study as a whole: Overall, approximately 150 TCR beta chains were annotated as cytomegalovirus-associated.

Trimming at V came to 6 bases and at J to 5 bases, leaving 9 bases not matched to a gene. Germline CDR1 SEHNR, CDR2 FQNEAQ (reference sequence). The CDR3 runs 15 residues. PCR employed 60 Vbeta and 13 Jbeta primers. Sequencing used immunoSEQ multiplex PCR; TCRdb keeps in-frame clones, though not all of them. In the table there are 140,000 to 150,000 clones, about 82% of which are singletons. Material for sequencing was PBMCs. This sequence originates from a male donor in good health and CMV-seronegative. The V call is TRBV7-9, the J call TRBJ1-2; 10 nucleotides align to TRBD1. The CDR3 DNA follows: TGTGCCAGCAGTCCGACAGGGGGCGAGGAATATGGCTACACCTTC. Its translation: CASSPTGGEEYGYTF.